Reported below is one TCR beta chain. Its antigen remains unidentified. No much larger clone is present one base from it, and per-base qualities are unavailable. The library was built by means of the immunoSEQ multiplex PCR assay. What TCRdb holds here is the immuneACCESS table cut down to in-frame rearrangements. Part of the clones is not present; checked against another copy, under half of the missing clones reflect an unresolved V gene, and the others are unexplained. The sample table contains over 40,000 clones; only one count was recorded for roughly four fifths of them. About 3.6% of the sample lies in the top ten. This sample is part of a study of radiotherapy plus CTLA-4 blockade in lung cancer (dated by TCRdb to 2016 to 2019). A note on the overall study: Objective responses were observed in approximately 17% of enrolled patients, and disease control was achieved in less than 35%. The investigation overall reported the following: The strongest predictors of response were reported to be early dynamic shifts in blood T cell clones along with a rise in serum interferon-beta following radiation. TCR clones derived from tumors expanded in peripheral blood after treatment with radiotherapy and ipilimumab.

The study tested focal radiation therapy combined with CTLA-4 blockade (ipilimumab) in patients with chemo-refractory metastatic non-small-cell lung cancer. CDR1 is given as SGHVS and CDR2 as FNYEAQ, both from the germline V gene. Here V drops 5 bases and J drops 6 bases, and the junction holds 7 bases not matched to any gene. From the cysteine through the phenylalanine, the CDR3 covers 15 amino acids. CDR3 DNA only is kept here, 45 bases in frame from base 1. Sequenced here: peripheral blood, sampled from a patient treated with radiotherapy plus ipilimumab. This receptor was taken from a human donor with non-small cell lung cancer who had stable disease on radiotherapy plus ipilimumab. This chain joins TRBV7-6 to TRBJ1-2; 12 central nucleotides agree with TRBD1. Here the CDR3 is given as CASSPGGDRGHGYTF. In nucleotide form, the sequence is TGTGCCAGCAGCCCAGGGGGGGACAGGGGGCATGGCTACACCTTC.